This T cell receptor (beta chain) derives from a study of T cells expressing NK-cell markers. Study-level background: Repertoire data for TCR beta were derived from sorted T cells (CD3+CD56+NKG2C+, CD3+CD56+NKG2C- and CD3+CD56-NKG2C+).

From its re-call of the 5' RACE reads, TCRdb lists each CDR3 protein once, without DNA. This table holds about 460,000 distinct CDR3 sequences. This receptor was obtained from a woman aged 45-60 years in good health. Sequences were obtained from blood T cells: a sorted CD56 or NKG2C T cell subset, CD4+ or CD8+ T cells, or bulk PBMC T cells (not recorded which).

This CDR3 reads CASSTPTSGRVMLSDTQYF. The chain links TRBV11-3 to TRBJ2-3; the D call of TRBD2 rests on TCRdb alone, since no DNA is present to check it. The CDR3 consists of 19 residues. Germline V gene data show CDR1 as SGHNT and CDR2 as YENEEA. Drawing the rest from reference TRBV11-3 and TRBJ2-3, the complete variable domain is EAGVVQSPRYKIIEKKQPVAFWCNPISGHNTLYWYLQNLGQGPELLIRYENEEAVDDSQLPKDRFSAERLKGVDSTLKIQPAELGDSAVYLCASSTPTSGRVMLSDTQYFGPGTRLTVL.